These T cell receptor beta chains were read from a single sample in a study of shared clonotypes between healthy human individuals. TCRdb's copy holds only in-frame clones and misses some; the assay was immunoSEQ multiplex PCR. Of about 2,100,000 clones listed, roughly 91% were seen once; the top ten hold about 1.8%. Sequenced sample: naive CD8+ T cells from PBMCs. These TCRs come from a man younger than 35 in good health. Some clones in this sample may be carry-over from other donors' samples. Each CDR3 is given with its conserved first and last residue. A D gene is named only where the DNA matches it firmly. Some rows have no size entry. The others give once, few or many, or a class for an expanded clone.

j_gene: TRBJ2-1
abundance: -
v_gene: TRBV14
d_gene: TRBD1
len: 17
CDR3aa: CASSALMTGTLIDEQFF
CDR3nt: TGTGCCAGCAGCGCCCTCATGACAGGGACGCTTATCGATGAGCAGTTCTTC

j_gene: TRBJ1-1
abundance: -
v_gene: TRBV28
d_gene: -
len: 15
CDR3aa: CASTTMWTVNTEAFF
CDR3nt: TGTGCCAGCACCACCATGTGGACAGTCAACACTGAAGCTTTCTTT

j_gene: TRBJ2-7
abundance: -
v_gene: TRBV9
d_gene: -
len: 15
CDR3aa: CASSVGTVSSYEQYF
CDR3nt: TGTGCCAGCAGCGTAGGAACAGTGTCCTCCTACGAGCAGTACTTC

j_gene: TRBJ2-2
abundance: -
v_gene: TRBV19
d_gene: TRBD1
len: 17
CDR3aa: CASRPGAGTGVTGELFF
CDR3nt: TGTGCCAGTAGACCTGGGGCCGGGACAGGGGTAACCGGGGAGCTGTTTTTT

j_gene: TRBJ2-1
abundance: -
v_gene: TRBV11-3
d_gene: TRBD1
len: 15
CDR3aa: CASRSRDRGRNEQFF
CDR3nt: TGTGCCAGCAGATCCCGGGACAGGGGTCGGAATGAGCAGTTCTTC

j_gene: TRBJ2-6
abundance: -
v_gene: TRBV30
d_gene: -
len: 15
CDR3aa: CAWSVKGAGANVLTF
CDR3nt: TGTGCCTGGAGTGTAAAAGGGGCTGGGGCCAACGTCCTGACTTTC

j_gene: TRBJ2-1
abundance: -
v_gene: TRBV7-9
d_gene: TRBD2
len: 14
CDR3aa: CASSLYTSGNEQFF
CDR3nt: TGTGCCAGCAGCTTATACACTAGCGGGAATGAGCAGTTCTTC

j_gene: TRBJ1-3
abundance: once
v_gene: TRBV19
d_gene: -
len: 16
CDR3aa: CASNLIRSGPANTIYF
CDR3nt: TGTGCCAGTAACTTAATTAGGTCCGGCCCGGCAAACACCATATATTTT

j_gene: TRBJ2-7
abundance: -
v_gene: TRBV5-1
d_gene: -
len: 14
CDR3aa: CASSLAGITYEQYF
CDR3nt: TGCGCCAGCAGCTTAGCCGGGATTACCTACGAGCAGTACTTC

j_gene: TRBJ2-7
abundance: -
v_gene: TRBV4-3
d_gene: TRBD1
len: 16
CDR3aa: CASSPPPGTASYEQYF
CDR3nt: TGCGCCAGCAGCCCACCCCCCGGGACAGCCTCCTACGAGCAGTACTTC

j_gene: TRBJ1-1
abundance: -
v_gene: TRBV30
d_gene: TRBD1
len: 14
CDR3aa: CAWSRDSRFTEAFF
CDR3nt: TGTGCCTGGAGTAGGGACAGTCGTTTTACTGAAGCTTTCTTT

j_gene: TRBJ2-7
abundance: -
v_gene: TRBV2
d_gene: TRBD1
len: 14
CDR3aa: CASQKPGQGIEQYF
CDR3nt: TGTGCCAGCCAAAAACCGGGACAGGGCATTGAGCAGTACTTC

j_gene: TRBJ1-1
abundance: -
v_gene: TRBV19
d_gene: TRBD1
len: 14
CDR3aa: CASSTLLRGAEAFF
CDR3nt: TGTGCCAGTAGCACCTTACTCAGGGGGGCTGAAGCTTTCTTT

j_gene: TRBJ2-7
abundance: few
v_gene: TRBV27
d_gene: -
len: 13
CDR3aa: CASSLGSTYEQYF
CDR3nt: TGTGCCAGCAGTTTAGGATCTACCTACGAGCAGTACTTC

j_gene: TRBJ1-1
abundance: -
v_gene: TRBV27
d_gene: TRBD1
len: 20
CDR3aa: CASSPPPGQQSASMSLEAFF
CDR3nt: TGTGCCAGCAGTCCCCCCCCGGGACAGCAATCGGCATCTATGTCTCTTGAAGCTTTCTTT

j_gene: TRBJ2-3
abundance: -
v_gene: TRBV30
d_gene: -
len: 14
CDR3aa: CAWRGAFYTDTQYF
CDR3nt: TGTGCCTGGAGAGGGGCTTTCTACACAGATACGCAGTATTTT

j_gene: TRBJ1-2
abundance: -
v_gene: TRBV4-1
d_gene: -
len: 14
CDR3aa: CASSQDIGGGGYTF
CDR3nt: TGCGCCAGCAGCCAAGATATAGGGGGGGGCGGCTACACCTTC

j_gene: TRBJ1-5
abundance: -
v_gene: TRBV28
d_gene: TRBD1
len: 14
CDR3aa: CAATGGFSNQPQHF
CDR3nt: TGTGCCGCAACAGGGGGTTTCAGCAATCAGCCCCAGCATTTT

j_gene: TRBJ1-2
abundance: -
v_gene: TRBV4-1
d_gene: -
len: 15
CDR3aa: CASSQEHPGNYGYTF
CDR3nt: TGCGCCAGCAGCCAAGAGCATCCAGGGAACTATGGCTACACCTTC

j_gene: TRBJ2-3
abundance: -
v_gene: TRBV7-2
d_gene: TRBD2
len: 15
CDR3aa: CASSPGLASTDTQYF
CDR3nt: TGTGCCAGCAGCCCCGGACTAGCGAGCACAGATACGCAGTATTTT

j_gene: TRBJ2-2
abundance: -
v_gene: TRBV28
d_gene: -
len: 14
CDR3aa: CASSMTSWAGELFF
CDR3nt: TGTGCCAGCAGTATGACTAGTTGGGCCGGGGAGCTGTTTTTT

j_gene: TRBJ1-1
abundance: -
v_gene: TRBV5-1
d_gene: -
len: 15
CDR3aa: CASSSPSGTNTEAFF
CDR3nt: TGCGCCAGCAGCTCCCCGTCAGGGACGAACACTGAAGCTTTCTTT

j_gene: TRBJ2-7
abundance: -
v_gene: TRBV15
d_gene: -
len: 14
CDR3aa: CATSRAGTQDEQYF
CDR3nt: TGTGCCACCAGCAGGGCCGGGACACAGGACGAGCAGTACTTC

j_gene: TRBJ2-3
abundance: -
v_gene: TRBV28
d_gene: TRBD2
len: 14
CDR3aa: CASSPQREEDTQYF
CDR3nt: TGTGCCAGCAGTCCCCAGCGGGAGGAAGATACGCAGTATTTT

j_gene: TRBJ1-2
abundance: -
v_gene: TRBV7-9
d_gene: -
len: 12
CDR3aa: CASSFGNYGYTF
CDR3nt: TGTGCCAGCAGCTTTGGGAACTATGGCTACACCTTC

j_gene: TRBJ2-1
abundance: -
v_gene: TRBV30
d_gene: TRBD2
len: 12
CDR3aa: CAWIATSDEQFF
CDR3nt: TGTGCCTGGATCGCCACTAGCGATGAGCAGTTCTTC

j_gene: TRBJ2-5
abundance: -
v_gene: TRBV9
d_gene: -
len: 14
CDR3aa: CASSVGGSQETQYF
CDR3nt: TGTGCCAGCAGCGTAGGGGGGAGTCAAGAGACCCAGTACTTC

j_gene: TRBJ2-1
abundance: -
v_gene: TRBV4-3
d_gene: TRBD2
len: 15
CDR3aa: CASSRRAGGRNEQFF
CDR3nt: TGCGCCAGCAGCCGGAGAGCGGGAGGGCGCAATGAGCAGTTCTTC

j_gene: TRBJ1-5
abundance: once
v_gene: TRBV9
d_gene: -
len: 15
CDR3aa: CASSVEAGGNQPQHF
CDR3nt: TGTGCCAGCAGCGTAGAGGCGGGAGGCAATCAGCCCCAGCATTTT

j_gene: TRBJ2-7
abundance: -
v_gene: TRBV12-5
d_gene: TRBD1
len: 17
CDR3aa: CASGLEGPTGISYEQYF
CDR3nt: TGTGCTAGTGGTTTGGAGGGTCCGACAGGGATCTCCTACGAGCAGTACTTC

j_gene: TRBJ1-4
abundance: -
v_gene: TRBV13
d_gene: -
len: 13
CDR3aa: CASTPPGYEKLFF
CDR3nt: TGTGCCAGCACCCCCCCGGGGTATGAAAAACTGTTTTTT

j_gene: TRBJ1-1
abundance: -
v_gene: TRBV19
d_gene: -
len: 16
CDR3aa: CASSIDSTAPGAEAFF
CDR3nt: TGTGCCAGTAGTATAGATTCCACAGCCCCGGGGGCTGAAGCTTTCTTT

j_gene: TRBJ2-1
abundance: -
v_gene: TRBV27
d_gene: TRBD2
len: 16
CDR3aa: CASSPNWRESYNEQFF
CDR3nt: TGTGCCAGCAGTCCCAACTGGCGGGAGTCCTACAATGAGCAGTTCTTC

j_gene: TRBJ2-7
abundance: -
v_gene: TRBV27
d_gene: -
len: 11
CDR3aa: CASLQGYEQYF
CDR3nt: TGTGCCAGCTTACAGGGCTACGAGCAGTACTTC

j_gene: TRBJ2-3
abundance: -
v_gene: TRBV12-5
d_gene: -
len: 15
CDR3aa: CASGLELGLRDTQYF
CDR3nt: TGTGCTAGTGGTTTGGAACTTGGACTCAGAGATACGCAGTATTTT

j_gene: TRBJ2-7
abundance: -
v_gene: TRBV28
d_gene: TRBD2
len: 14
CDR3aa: CASSLRRGGYEQYF
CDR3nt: TGTGCCAGCAGTTTAAGACGCGGGGGCTACGAGCAGTACTTC

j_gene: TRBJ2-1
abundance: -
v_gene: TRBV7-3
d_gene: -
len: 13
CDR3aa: CASSLLGYDEQFF
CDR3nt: TGTGCCAGCAGCTTACTAGGGTACGATGAGCAGTTCTTC

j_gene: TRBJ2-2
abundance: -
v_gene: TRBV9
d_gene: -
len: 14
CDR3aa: CASSAQSEAGELFF
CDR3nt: TGTGCCAGCAGCGCCCAATCCGAGGCCGGGGAGCTGTTTTTT

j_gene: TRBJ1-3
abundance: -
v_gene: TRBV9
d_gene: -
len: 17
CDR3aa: CASSANRGLLPGNTMYF
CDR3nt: TGTGCCAGCAGCGCGAATCGGGGGCTGCTTCCTGGAAACACCATGTATTTT

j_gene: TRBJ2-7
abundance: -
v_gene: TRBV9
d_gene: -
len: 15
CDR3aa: CASSVEGGAIYEQYF
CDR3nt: TGTGCCAGCAGCGTAGAAGGCGGGGCAATCTACGAGCAGTACTTC

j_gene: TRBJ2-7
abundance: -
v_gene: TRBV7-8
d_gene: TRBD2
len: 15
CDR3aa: CASSPGGLAAYEQYF
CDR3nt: TGTGCCAGCAGCCCCGGGGGACTAGCTGCCTACGAGCAGTACTTC

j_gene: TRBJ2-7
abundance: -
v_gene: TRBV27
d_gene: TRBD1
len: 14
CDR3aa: CASSFRQGYYEQYF
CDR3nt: TGTGCCAGCAGTTTTCGACAGGGTTACTACGAGCAGTACTTC

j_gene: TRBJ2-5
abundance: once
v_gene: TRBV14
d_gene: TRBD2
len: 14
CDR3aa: CASSHGSGRETQYF
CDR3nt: TGTGCCAGCAGCCATGGCAGCGGGAGAGAGACCCAGTACTTC

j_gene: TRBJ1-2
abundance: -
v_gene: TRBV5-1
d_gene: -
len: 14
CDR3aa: CASSAGPLDYGYTF
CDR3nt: TGCGCCAGCAGCGCAGGGCCCCTTGACTATGGCTACACCTTC

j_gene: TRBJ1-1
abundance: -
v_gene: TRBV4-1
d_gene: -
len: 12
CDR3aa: CASSRHDTEAFF
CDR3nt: TGCGCCAGCAGCCGACACGACACTGAAGCTTTCTTT

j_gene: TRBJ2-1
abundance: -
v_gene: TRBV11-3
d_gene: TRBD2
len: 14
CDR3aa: CASSPSGRAYEQFF
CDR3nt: TGTGCCAGCAGCCCTAGCGGGAGGGCGTATGAGCAGTTCTTC

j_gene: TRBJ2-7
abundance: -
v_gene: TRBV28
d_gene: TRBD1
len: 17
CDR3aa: CASSSAWAGQEPYEQYF
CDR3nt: TGTGCCAGCAGTTCAGCTTGGGCCGGACAGGAGCCCTACGAGCAGTACTTC

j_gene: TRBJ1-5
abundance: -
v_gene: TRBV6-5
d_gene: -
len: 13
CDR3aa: CASRVSSNQPQHF
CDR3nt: TGTGCCAGCAGAGTGAGCAGCAATCAGCCCCAGCATTTT

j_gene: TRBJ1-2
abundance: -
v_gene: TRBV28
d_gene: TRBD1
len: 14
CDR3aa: CASSLGQFNYGYTF
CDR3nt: TGTGCCAGCAGCTTGGGACAGTTCAACTATGGCTACACCTTC

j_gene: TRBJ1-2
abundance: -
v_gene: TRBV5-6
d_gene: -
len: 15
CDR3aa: CASSLGLKEHYGYTF
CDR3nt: TGTGCCAGCAGCTTAGGTCTCAAGGAGCACTATGGCTACACCTTC

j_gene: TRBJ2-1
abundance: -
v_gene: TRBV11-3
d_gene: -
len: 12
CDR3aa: CASSSRTIEQFF
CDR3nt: TGTGCCAGCAGCTCCCGGACTATTGAGCAGTTCTTC

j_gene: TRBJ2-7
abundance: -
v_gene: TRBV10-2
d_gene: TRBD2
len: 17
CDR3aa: CATLDRGTSGRFYEQYF
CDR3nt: TGCGCCACCCTGGACAGGGGGACTAGCGGGAGATTCTACGAGCAGTACTTC

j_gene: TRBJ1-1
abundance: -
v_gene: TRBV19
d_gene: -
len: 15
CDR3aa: CASSLGISLNTEAFF
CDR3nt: TGTGCCAGTAGTCTAGGGATTTCCTTGAACACTGAAGCTTTCTTT

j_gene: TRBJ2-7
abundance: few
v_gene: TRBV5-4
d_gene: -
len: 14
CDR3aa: CASSLDGFSYEQYF
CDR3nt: TGTGCCAGCAGCTTGGATGGGTTCTCCTACGAGCAGTACTTC

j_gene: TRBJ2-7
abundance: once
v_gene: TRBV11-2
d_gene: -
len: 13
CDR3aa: CASSPDTAREQYF
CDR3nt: TGTGCCAGCAGCCCGGACACGGCGCGGGAGCAGTACTTC

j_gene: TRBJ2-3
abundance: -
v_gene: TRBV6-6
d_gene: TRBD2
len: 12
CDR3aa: CASIGGADTQYF
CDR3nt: TGTGCCAGCATTGGGGGGGCAGATACGCAGTATTTT